This TCR beta chain stems from a study of T cells in women clearing cervical HPV infection. At the level of the study: No precancer developed; the control's incident HPV16 infection cleared within 12 months. Only a few women had HLA typing results available.

Germline CDR1 SGHRS, CDR2 YFSETQ. CDR3 length: 17 residues. V was pared by 1 base and J by 4 bases, with 17 bases between. Assay used: immunoSEQ multiplex PCR; TCRdb lists only in-frame clones, some missing. The repertoire table contains approximately 41,000 clones. As to this clone: The read ends 3 residues before the CDR3 terminus; that terminus is restored from the germline J gene.

This sequence was found in a woman between 18 and 75 years old with a cervical HPV16 infection that either progressed to CIN3+ or cleared (not recorded which). The sequenced sample consisted of blood buffy coat. The V call is TRBV5-1, the J call TRBJ2-2; no clear D gene. The part of the CDR3 DNA that was read is TGCGCCAGCAGCTTGTTCACCCCGCCCTCCGGCACCGGGGAG. It is translated as CASSLFTPPSGTGE. The full CDR3 protein is CASSLFTPPSGTGELFF. Complete variable domain (other parts from reference TRBV5-1 and TRBJ2-2): KAGVTQTPRYLIKTRGQQVTLSCSPISGHRSVSWYQQTPGQGLQFLFEYFSETQRNKGNFPGRFSGRQFSNSRSEMNVSTLELGDSALYLCASSLFTPPSGTGELFFGEGSRLTVL.